This paragraph reports one T cell receptor (beta chain). This clonotype was detected a few times. Its antigen specificity is not known. No base quality information exists; no much larger clone differs at one position. The library was generated by RT-PCR. Instrument used: Illumina HiSeq 2500. The public reads were run again by TCRdb, first through fastp at Q25 and then through MiXCR, and only productive beta chains were kept. CDR3 protein sequences are deduplicated, and each keeps its most common genes and DNA. The sample includes under 200,000 distinct CDR3 sequences, with approximately 12% observed a single time. The leading ten clones occupy around 28% of the sample. This specimen belongs to a study of response to subunit inactivated influenza vaccine (dated by TCRdb to about 2018). About the full investigation: Deep quantitative T cell receptor repertoire profiling was used in the study to track responses to a trivalent subunit inactivated influenza vaccine.

Looking up the germline V gene (reference sequence) yields CDR1 MNHEY and CDR2 SMNVEV. V ends up 6 bases short and J 5 bases short, with an unmatched junction base count of 7. The CDR3 sequence holds 14 residues, the cysteine and phenylalanine included. The entry retains the CDR3 DNA only, 42 bases that are in frame from base 1. Overall study outcomes, separate from this receptor: The authors suggested that each seasonal influenza vaccination may recruit only a limited number of new T cells.

This same sample was also part of a study on T cells expressing NK-cell markers. In that second paper, the authors write: TCR beta cDNA libraries were made by 5'RACE template switching that added a universal primer site and unique molecular identifiers. In sorted CD3+CD56+NKG2C+, CD3+CD56+NKG2C- and CD3+CD56-NKG2C+ T-cell subsets from roughly 8 donors, TCR beta-chain repertoires were profiled. Of the eight sequenced donors, seven were found to be HCMV-seropositive and one was found to be HCMV-seronegative. To restrict sorting to alphabetaTCR-expressing T cells, an anti-gammadeltaTCR antibody was added in several experiments. In six or seven donors, the dominant CD3+CD56+NKG2C+ clonotypes ranked among the top 10 CD8+ clonotypes, making up about 1.0-7.5% of CD8+ T cells. Those dominant clonotypes were again the most abundant among CD3+CD56-NKG2C+ cells in four donors, at about 25-60.1%. It remained unclear whether the expanded NKG2C-expressing T cell clones were specific for HCMV antigens. Randomly selected healthy volunteers, three men and five women, were used as the eight sequenced donors. A commercial ELISA kit detecting HCMV-specific IgG in serum was used to determine HCMV serostatus. Ficoll density gradient centrifugation was used to isolate peripheral blood mononuclear cells from blood. Using Miltenyi isolation kits, CD4+ and CD8+ T cells were isolated from PBMC through magnetic immunoseparation. Priming for cDNA synthesis came from the TCR beta constant segment, and two successive PCR amplification steps followed. Sequencing of the libraries produced 2 x 150 bp reads on Illumina HiSeq 2000/2500, MiSeq or NextSeq. Reads were demultiplexed and grouped by UMI with MIGEC, and clonotypes were assembled and quantified with MiTCR. Only TCR cDNA sequences supported by at least two reads were kept to exclude erroneous sequences. The tcR package was used for downstream repertoire analysis, and clonotypes were matched between fractions using CDR3 nucleotide sequence together with V segment. VDJmatch was used to annotate antigen specificity against VDJdb, with one amino acid substitution allowed in CDR3.

This specimen consisted of CD8+ T cells sorted from PBMCs, obtained roughly 12 days after vaccination. This sequence originates from a man between 50 and 59 years old who received an inactivated influenza vaccine. Donor details come from another sample of the same person, matched by shared clones. The V and J segments used are TRBV27 and TRBJ2-1; 7 bases in between match TRBD2. The sequenced DNA: TGTGCCAGCAGCCGTGGGGGGGGGGACAATGAGCAGTTCTTC. It specifies CASSRGGGDNEQFF.